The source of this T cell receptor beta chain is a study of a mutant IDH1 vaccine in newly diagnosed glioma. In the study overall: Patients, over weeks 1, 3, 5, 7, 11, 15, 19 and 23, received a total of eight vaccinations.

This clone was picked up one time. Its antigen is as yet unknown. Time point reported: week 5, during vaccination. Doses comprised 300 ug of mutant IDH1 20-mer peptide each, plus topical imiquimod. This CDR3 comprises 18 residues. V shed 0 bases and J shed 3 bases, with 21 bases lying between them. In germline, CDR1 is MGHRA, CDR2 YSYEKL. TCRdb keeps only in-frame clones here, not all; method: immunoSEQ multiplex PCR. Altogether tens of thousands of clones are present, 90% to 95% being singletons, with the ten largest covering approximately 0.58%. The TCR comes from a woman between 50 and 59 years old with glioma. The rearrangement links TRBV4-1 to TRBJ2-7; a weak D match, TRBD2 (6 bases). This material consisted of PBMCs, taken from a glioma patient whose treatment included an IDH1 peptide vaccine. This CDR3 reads CASSQDGEMWGEGYEQYF. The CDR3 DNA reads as TGCGCCAGCAGCCAAGATGGGGAGATGTGGGGGGAAGGCTACGAGCAGTACTTC.